This TCR beta chain is drawn from a study of T cell responses to AZD1222 COVID-19 vaccine. Study in general: Some second doses came at about 4 weeks and others at about 12 weeks; these were pooled.

General study points: Every sample of the repertoires postdated the peak T cell response. At study baseline, merely roughly 6 AZD1222 recipients were seropositive. Breadth and depth of Spike-specific TCRs rose after two AZD1222 doses.

The CDR3 loop spans 15 amino acids. The germline gives CDR1 SNHLY, CDR2 FYNNEI. V was pared by 6 bases and J by 2 bases, with 5 bases of the junction left unmatched. The assay was immunoSEQ multiplex PCR, and TCRdb's table has in-frame clones only and misses some. The sample has some 150,000 clones, around 94% seen once. For this clone: Antigen: not known.

This receptor was obtained from an adult in good health. The chain links TRBV2 to TRBJ2-1; 9 bases map to TRBD2. The sample consisted of peripheral blood, taken on day 0 of AZD1222 vaccination. The CDR3 coding sequence is TGTGCCAGCAGAGGTAGACTAGCGGCCTACAATGAGCAGTTCTTC. It is translated as CASRGRLAAYNEQFF.